The T cell receptor beta chain under discussion was sequenced for a study of patients and donors after allogeneic stem cell transplantation (dated by TCRdb to about 2020). A remark on this clonotype: This clone's antigen is unknown. No much larger clonotype is one base removed from it; base qualities were not supplied.

In the germline V gene (reference sequence), CDR1 corresponds to LGHDT and CDR2 to YNNKEL. The CDR3 spans 12 residues, from the cysteine through the phenylalanine. The read is trimmed to its CDR3 DNA, 36 bases read in frame from base 1. V drops 5 bases and J drops 7 bases, leaving 8 bases in between. Library generation was performed with RT-PCR. Instrument on record: NextSeq 550. TCRdb applied fastp at Q25 and MiXCR to the public reads, then kept only in-frame beta chains. All rows with the same CDR3 protein become a single entry with the most common DNA and genes. The sample has a few hundred thousand distinct CDR3 sequences on record, roughly 38% of them singletons. The leading ten clones occupy around 10% of the sample.

Sample: blood, either unsorted or a sorted T cell fraction (not recorded which). The TCR was taken from a human donor who was either an allogeneic HSCT recipient or a stem cell or donor lymphocyte infusion donor (not recorded which). It is not recorded whose cells these are; they may come from a transplant donor. The V and J genes are TRBV3-1 and TRBJ2-2; the D gene assignment is ambiguous. CDR3 region: CASSTPLGELFF. The base sequence is TGTGCCAGCAGCACCCCACTCGGGGAGCTGTTTTTT. With the portions outside the CDR3 filled from the reference TRBV3-1 and TRBJ2-2 genes, the complete variable region becomes DTAVSQTPKYLVTQMGNDKSIKCEQNLGHDTMYWYKQDSKKFLKIMFSYNNKELIINETVPNRFSPKSPDKAHLNLHINSLELGDSAVYFCASSTPLGELFFGEGSRLTVL.